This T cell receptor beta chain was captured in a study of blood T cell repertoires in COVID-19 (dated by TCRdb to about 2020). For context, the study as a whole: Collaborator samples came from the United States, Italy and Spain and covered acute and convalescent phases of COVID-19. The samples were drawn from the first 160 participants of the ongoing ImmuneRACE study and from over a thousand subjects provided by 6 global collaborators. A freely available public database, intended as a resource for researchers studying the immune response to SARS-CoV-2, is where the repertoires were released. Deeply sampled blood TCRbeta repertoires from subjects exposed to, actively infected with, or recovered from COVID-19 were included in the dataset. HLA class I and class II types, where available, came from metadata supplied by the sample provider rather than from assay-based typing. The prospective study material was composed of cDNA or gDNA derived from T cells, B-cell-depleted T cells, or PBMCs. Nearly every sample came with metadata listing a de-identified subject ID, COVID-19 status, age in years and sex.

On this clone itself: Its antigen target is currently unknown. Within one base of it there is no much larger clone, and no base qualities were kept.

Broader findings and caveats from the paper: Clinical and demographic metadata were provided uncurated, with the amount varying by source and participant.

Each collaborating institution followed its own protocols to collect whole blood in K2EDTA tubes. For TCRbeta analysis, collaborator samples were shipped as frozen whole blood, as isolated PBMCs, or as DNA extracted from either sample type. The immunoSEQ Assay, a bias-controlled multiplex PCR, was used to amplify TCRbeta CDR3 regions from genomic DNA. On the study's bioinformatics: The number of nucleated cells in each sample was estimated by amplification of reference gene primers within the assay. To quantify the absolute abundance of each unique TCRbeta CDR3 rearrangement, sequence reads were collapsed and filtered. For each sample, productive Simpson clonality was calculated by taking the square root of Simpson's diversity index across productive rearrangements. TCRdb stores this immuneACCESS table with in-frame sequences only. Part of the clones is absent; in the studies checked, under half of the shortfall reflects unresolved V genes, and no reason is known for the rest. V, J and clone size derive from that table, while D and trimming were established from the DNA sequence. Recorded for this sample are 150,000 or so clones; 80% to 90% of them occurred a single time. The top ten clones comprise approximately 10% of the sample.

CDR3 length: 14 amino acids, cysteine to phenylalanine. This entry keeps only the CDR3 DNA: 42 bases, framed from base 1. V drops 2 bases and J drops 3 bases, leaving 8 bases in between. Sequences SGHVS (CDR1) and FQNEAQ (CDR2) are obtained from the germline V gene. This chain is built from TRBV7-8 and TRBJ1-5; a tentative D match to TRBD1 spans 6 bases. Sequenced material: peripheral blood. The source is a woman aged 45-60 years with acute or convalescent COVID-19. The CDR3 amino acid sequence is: CASSLQGNNQPQHF. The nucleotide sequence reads TGTGCCAGCAGCTTACAGGGGAACAATCAGCCCCAGCATTTT.